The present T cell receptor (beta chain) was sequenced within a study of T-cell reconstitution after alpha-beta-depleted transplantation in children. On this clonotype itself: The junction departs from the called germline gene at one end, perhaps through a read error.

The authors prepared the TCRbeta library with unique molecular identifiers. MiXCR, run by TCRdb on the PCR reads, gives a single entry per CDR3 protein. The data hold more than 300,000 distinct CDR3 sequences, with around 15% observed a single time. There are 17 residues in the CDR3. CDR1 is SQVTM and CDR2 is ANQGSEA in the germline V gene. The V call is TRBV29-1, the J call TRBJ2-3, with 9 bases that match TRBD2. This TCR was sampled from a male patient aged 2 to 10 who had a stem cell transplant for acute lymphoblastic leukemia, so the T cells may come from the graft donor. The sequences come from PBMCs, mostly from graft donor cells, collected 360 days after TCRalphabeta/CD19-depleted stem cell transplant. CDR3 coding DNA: TGCAGCTTTGAGGGCAGGGCGCTAGCGGGGCTCACAGATACGCAGTATTTT. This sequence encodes CSFEGRALAGLTDTQYF.